The sequence of this T cell receptor (beta chain) was determined in a study of sequential checkpoint blockade in melanoma. On the study more broadly: After both sequences, patients received maintenance nivolumab. Notes on the study in general: PD-L1 staining and CD8+ counts, not mutational load, tracked tumor T-cell clonality.

The repertoire was sequenced with immunoSEQ multiplex PCR; TCRdb's copy has only in-frame clones and lacks some. The sample consists of thousands of clones, approximately 30% of them appearing once. This clone came up a few times. Its specificity is unknown. Treatment denoted: randomized to nivolumab then ipilimumab (arm A) or the reverse (arm B). DNA-damaging chemotherapy had not been given to any patient beforehand. Germline CDR1 and CDR2: LNHNV and YYDKDF (reference sequence). CDR3 length: 16 residues. The V and J ends lost 5 bases and 3 bases, in that order; junction bases with no gene match: 8. The J gene is TRBJ1-5, the V gene TRBV15; 9 positions agree with TRBD1. The sequence derives from a human donor with melanoma. The specimen was tumor tissue (inferred from file names), collected from a patient given nivolumab and ipilimumab in sequence. CDR3 sequence: CATSGTGLGINQPQHF. For the CDR3, the DNA is TGTGCCACCAGCGGGACAGGGTTAGGGATCAATCAGCCCCAGCATTTT.